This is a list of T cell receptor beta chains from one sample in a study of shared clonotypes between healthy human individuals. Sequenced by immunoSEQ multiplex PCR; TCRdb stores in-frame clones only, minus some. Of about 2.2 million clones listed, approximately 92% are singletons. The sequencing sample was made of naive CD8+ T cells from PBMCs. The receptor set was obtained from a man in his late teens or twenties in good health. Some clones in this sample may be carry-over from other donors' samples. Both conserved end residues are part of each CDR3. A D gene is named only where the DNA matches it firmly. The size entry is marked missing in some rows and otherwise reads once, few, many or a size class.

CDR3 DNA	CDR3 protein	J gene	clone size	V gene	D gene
TGTGCCAGCAGTTTAGTCGGGAGAGGGTTAGAGACCCAGTACTTC	CASSLVGRGLETQYF	TRBJ2-5	NA	TRBV27	NA
TGTGCCAGCAGCTTGGGGACAGGGGGCGTTCGCGACTATGGCTACACCTTC	CASSLGTGGVRDYGYTF	TRBJ1-2	NA	TRBV5-4	TRBD1
TGTGCCAGCAGCTCAGGGATTAAGAGCTCTGGAAACACCATATATTTT	CASSSGIKSSGNTIYF	TRBJ1-3	NA	TRBV9	NA
TGTGCCAGCAGCGTAGATGGGACTAGCGGGAGGGAGCAGTTCTTC	CASSVDGTSGREQFF	TRBJ2-1	NA	TRBV9	TRBD2
TGCGCCAGCAGCCGAGTCGGGGACTCATCCGGGGAGCTGTTTTTT	CASSRVGDSSGELFF	TRBJ2-2	few	TRBV4-1	NA
TGCGCCAGCAGCTCGCCCTTGACAGGACAAGGCACCGGGGAGCTGTTTTTT	CASSSPLTGQGTGELFF	TRBJ2-2	NA	TRBV5-1	NA
TGTGCCAGCGCCGTTGGGGTTGGCAACACCGGGGAGCTGTTTTTT	CASAVGVGNTGELFF	TRBJ2-2	NA	TRBV9	NA
TGCGCCAGCAGCTTCGGCCGAACCACCGGGGAGCTGTTTTTT	CASSFGRTTGELFF	TRBJ2-2	NA	TRBV5-1	NA
TGCGCCAGCAGCCTTCCCGGGACAGCTAATGAAAAACTGTTTTTT	CASSLPGTANEKLFF	TRBJ1-4	NA	TRBV5-1	TRBD1
TGTGCCAGCAGCGTAGTGGTTAGCGGGAGTCGGCACAATGAGCAGTTCTTC	CASSVVVSGSRHNEQFF	TRBJ2-1	NA	TRBV9	TRBD2
TGTGCCAGCAGCTCGGGACTAGCGGGAGGAGAGACCCAGTACTTC	CASSSGLAGGETQYF	TRBJ2-5	NA	TRBV5-8	TRBD2
TGTGCCAGCAGCTTTGTCAGAACCACTGAAGCTTTCTTT	CASSFVRTTEAFF	TRBJ1-1	NA	TRBV7-9	NA
TGTGCCATCAGACAGGGGCTAGCGGGAGGCTCGAGCTCCTACAATGAGCAGTTCTTC	CAIRQGLAGGSSSYNEQFF	TRBJ2-1	NA	TRBV10-3	TRBD2
TGCGCCAGCAGCCCTGGGCGGGCCTATAGCACAGATACGCAGTATTTT	CASSPGRAYSTDTQYF	TRBJ2-3	NA	TRBV5-1	NA
TGTGCCAGCAGCACGCCCCTAGGGACAGGGCAAGAGACCCAGTACTTC	CASSTPLGTGQETQYF	TRBJ2-5	NA	TRBV7-8	TRBD1
TGTGCCAGCAGTGAGATTGGCGGGAAACGGAGGGGTGAGCAGTTCTTC	CASSEIGGKRRGEQFF	TRBJ2-1	NA	TRBV25-1	NA
TGTGCCAGCAGTCCCGTTCCTCCCTACGAGCAGTACTTC	CASSPVPPYEQYF	TRBJ2-7	NA	TRBV27	NA
TGTGCCAGCAGCGTAAGCGGGGGGTCGGGAAACACCATATATTTT	CASSVSGGSGNTIYF	TRBJ1-3	NA	TRBV9	NA
TGTGCCAGCACCAAATGGGCGGGGGGCAGATACGAGCAGTACTTC	CASTKWAGGRYEQYF	TRBJ2-7	NA	TRBV28	TRBD2
TGTGCCAGCAGTACCGGGACAGTTTTAGAAGCTTTCTTT	CASSTGTVLEAFF	TRBJ1-1	NA	TRBV5-8	TRBD1
TGTGCCAGCAGCTCTGGGACTAGCGGGAGGACATACAATGAGCAGTTCTTC	CASSSGTSGRTYNEQFF	TRBJ2-1	NA	TRBV7-8	TRBD2
TGTGCCAGCAGTTTATTTAGAGGCAATCAGCCCCAGCATTTT	CASSLFRGNQPQHF	TRBJ1-5	NA	TRBV28	NA
TGTGCCAGCAGCTTAGTTCGGGAAGGGGGAGAAAAACTGTTTTTT	CASSLVREGGEKLFF	TRBJ1-4	NA	TRBV7-9	NA
TGTGCCAGCAGCTTTACGACAGGGGGTATCGAGACCCAGTACTTC	CASSFTTGGIETQYF	TRBJ2-5	NA	TRBV7-6	TRBD1
TGTGCCAGTAGTAGCCCTTCGGCCCAGCATTTT	CASSSPSAQHF	TRBJ1-5	NA	TRBV19	NA